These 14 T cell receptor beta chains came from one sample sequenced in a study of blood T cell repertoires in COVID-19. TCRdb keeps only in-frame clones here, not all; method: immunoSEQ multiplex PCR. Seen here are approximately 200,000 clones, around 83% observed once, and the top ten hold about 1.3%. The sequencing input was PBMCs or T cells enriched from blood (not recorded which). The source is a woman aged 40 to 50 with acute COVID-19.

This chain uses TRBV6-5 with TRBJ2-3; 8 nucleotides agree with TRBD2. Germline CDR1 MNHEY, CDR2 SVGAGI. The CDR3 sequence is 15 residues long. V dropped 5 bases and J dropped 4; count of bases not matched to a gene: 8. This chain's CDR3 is CASSQTAGVSDTQYF. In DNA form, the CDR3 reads TGTGCCAGCAGTCAAACAGCGGGAGTTTCAGATACGCAGTATTTT.

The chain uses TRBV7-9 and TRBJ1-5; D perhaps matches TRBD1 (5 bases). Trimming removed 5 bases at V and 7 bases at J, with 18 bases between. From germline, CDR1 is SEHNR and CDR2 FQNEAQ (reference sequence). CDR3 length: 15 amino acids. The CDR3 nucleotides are TGTGCCAGCAGCCAAACGCCCCCAGGGAACCAGCCCCAGCATTTT. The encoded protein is CASSQTPPGNQPQHF.

The CDR3 is CASRGQGAPGELFF. The CDR3 region has the DNA TGTGCCAGCAGGGGACAGGGGGCACCCGGGGAGCTGTTTTTT. The chain has TRBV2 and TRBJ2-2; 12 positions agree with TRBD1. Trimming at V came to 6 bases and at J to 6 bases, leaving 2 bases not matched to a gene. The CDR3 has 14 amino acids. The V gene's germline CDR1 is SNHLY and CDR2 FYNNEI.

The DNA of the CDR3 is TGTGCCAGCAGCGTAGTACTAGCGGGAATCGATGAGCAGTTCTTC. It codes for CASSVVLAGIDEQFF. The chain employs TRBV9 and TRBJ2-1; TRBD2 agrees at 10 bases. J gave up 8 bases and V 0 bases, and 5 bases lay outside the gene matches. The germline V gene encodes CDR1 SGDLS and CDR2 YYNGEE. The length of the CDR3 is 15 residues.

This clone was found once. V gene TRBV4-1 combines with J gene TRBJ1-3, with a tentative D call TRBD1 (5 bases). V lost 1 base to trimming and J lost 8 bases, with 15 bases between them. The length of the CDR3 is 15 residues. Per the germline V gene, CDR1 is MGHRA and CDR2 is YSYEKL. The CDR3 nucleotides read TGCGCCAGCAGCCAAGCTCCCAGGGTCGAAGACACCATATATTTT. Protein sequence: CASSQAPRVEDTIYF.

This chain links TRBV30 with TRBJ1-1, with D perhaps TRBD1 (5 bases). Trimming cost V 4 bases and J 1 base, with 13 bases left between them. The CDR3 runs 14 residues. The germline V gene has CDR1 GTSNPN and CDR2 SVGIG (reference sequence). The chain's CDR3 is CAWKFGGGNTEAFF. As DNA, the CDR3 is TGTGCCTGGAAGTTCGGGGGGGGGAACACTGAAGCTTTCTTT.

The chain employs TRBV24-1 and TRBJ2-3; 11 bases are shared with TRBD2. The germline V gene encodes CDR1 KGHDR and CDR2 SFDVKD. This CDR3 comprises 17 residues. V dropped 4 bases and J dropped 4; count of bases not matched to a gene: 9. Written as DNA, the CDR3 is TGTGCCACCAGTGACCCCGCTAGCGGGGGGCTCGCAGATACGCAGTATTTT. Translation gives CATSDPASGGLADTQYF.

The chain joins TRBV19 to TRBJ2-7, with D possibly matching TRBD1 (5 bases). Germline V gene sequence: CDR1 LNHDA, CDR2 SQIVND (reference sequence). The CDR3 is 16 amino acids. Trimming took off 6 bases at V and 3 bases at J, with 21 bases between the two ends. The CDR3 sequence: CASSIAARVSGYEQYF. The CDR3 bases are TGTGCCAGTAGCATCGCCGCCAGGGTCTCCGGCTACGAGCAGTACTTC.

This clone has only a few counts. CDR3 DNA sequence: TGTGCCAGCAGCCTCCGGGACAGGCAATATGGCTACACCTTC. Translation gives CASSLRDRQYGYTF. The J gene is TRBJ1-2, the V gene TRBV25-1, with 8 bases that match TRBD1. Trimming removed 6 bases from V and 5 bases from J; junction bases left unmatched: 8. The germline V gene has CDR1 MGHDK and CDR2 SYGVNS. This CDR3 region has 14 residues.

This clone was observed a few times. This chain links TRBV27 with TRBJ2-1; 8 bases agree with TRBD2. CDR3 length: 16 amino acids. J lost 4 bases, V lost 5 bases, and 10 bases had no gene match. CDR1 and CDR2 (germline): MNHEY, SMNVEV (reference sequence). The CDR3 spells CASSVDWTSRYNEQFF. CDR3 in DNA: TGTGCCAGCAGTGTCGATTGGACTAGCCGATACAATGAGCAGTTCTTC.

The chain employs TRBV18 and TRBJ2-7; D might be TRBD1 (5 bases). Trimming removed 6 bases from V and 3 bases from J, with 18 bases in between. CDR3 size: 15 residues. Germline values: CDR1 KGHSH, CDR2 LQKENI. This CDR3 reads CASSPGYRNDYEQYF. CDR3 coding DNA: TGTGCCAGCTCGCCCGGGTACAGGAACGACTACGAGCAGTACTTC. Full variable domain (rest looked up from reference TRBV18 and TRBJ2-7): NAGVMQNPRHLVRRRGQEARLRCSPMKGHSHVYWYRQLPEEGLKFMVYLQKENIIDESGMPKERFSAEFPKEGPSILRIQQVVRGDSAAYFCASSPGYRNDYEQYFGPGTRLTVT.

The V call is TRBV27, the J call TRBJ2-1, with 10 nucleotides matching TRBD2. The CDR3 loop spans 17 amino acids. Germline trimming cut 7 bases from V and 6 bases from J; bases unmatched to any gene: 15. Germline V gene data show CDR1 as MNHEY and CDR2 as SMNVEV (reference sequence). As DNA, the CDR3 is TGTGCCAGCACTTACTACAGGGGCTCTAGCGGGAGCAATGAGCAGTTCTTC. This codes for CASTYYRGSSGSNEQFF.

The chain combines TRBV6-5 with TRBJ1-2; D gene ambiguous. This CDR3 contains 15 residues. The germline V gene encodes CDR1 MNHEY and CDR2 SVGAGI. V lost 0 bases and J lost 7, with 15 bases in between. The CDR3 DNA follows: TGTGCCAGCAGTTACTCGTCCCGTAGGCGGAGTGGCTACACCTTC. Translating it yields CASSYSSRRRSGYTF.

The CDR3 region is CASSLEDQPQHF. The CDR3 nucleotides are TGTGCCAGCTCGCTGGAGGATCAGCCCCAGCATTTT. This chain uses TRBV3-1 (or the pseudogene TRBV3-2) with TRBJ1-5; D remains ambiguous. Germline CDR1 LGHDT, CDR2 YNNKEL (reference sequence). V gave up 8 bases and J gave up 5 bases, with 10 bases separating them. The CDR3 spans 12 residues.